Listed here are 20 T cell receptor beta chains from one sample, sequenced in a study of cytomegalovirus exposure and HLA in healthy donors. The table came from immunoSEQ multiplex PCR; TCRdb's copy has only in-frame clones and leaves some out. The sample has about 120,000 clones; 88% are singletons. Sequences were obtained from PBMCs. The receptor set was obtained from a woman aged 30 to 39 in good health and CMV-seropositive.

This chain uses TRBV2 with TRBJ2-3; TRBD2 aligns across 8 bases. The CDR3 consists of 15 residues. Germline CDR1 SNHLY, CDR2 FYNNEI. After removal of 6 bases from V and 6 bases from J, the junction contained 11 bases not matched to a gene. The DNA for the CDR3 is TGTGCCAGCAGATCAGCGGGGGCCCTTCGGGATACGCAGTATTTT. Translating it yields CASRSAGALRDTQYF. Using reference TRBV2 and TRBJ2-3 for the parts outside the CDR3, the full variable domain is EPEVTQTPSHQVTQMGQEVILRCVPISNHLYFYWYRQILGQKVEFLVSFYNNEISEKSEIFDDQFSVERPDGSNFTLKIRSTKLEDSAMYFCASRSAGALRDTQYFGPGTRLTVL.

The V gene is TRBV28, the J gene TRBJ1-4; 7 bases agree with TRBD1. The CDR3 sequence is 15 residues long. CDR1 and CDR2 from the germline V gene are MDHEN and SYDVKM. Germline trimming cut 5 bases from V and 7 bases from J; bases unmatched to any gene: 10. The CDR3, as DNA: TGTGCCAGCAGTGTCCGACAGGGCTCCGTTGAAAAACTGTTTTTT. Its protein product is CASSVRQGSVEKLFF.

In DNA form, the CDR3 reads TGTGCCTGCCAGGGACAGGAGGGGGATACGCAGTATTTT. This translates into CACQGQEGDTQYF. The chain employs TRBV30 and TRBJ2-3, with 8 positions matching TRBD1. The CDR3 has 13 amino acids. Germline loops: CDR1 GTSNPN, CDR2 SVGIG (reference sequence). V dropped 6 bases and J dropped 6; count of bases not matched to a gene: 8.

The chain uses TRBV4-2 and TRBJ2-1; D unresolved. Germline V CDR1 and CDR2: LGHNA, YNFKEQ. CDR3 length equals 17 residues. Trimming took off 0 bases at V and 4 bases at J, with 16 bases between the two ends. CDR3 region: CASSQDPDSQEYNEQFF. The CDR3 DNA is TGTGCCAGCAGCCAAGACCCTGACTCACAAGAATACAATGAGCAGTTCTTC.

The chain joins TRBV29-1 to TRBJ2-2; D is perhaps TRBD2 (6 bases). V lost 7 bases, J lost 1 base, and 7 bases lay in between. The CDR3 spans 12 residues. Germline lookup yields CDR1 SQVTM and CDR2 ANQGSEA. The CDR3 is CSGGLNTGELFF. The CDR3 nucleotides read TGCAGCGGGGGACTGAACACCGGGGAGCTGTTTTTT.

This clone appeared a single time. The V and J genes are TRBV5-1 and TRBJ2-1; TRBD1 aligns across 8 bases. This CDR3 contains 15 residues. V gave up 4 bases and J gave up 1 base; unmatched junction bases: 4. Germline assignment: CDR1 SGHRS and CDR2 YFSETQ. CDR3 DNA sequence: TGCGCCAGCAGCCCCGGGACAGGATCCTACAATGAGCAGTTCTTC. Residues: CASSPGTGSYNEQFF.

This clone was counted a single time. The CDR3 DNA reads as TGTGCCAGCAGCCAAGGTGGGACTAGCGGAAGCCTCCGCTCCTCCACAGATACGCAGTATTTT. It specifies CASSQGGTSGSLRSSTDTQYF. The chain uses TRBV4-2 and TRBJ2-3; 11 bases are shared with TRBD2. Germline loops: CDR1 LGHNA, CDR2 YNFKEQ. The length of the CDR3 is 21 residues. J lost 2 bases, V lost 1 base, and 17 bases had no gene match.

About this clone itself: At the DNA level, this CDR3 is encoded by other sequences in the same sample as well. CDR3 sequence: CASSLVGAETQYF. DNA for the CDR3: TGTGCCAGCAGCTTAGTGGGGGCAGAGACCCAGTACTTC. The rearrangement links TRBV7-9 to TRBJ2-5, with D possibly TRBD1 on 6 matching bases. The CDR3 has 13 residues. From germline, CDR1 is SEHNR and CDR2 FQNEAQ (reference sequence). Trimming left V 1 base short and J 4 bases short, with 7 bases between.

The V gene is TRBV5-1, the J gene TRBJ2-3; 9 bases are shared with TRBD2. Trimming took 0 bases from V and 0 from J; bases not matched to a gene: 2. CDR3 length equals 16 residues. CDR1 SGHRS and CDR2 YFSETQ come from the germline V gene. Here the CDR3 reads CASSLGLAESTDTQYF. The CDR3 nucleotides read TGCGCCAGCAGCTTGGGACTAGCGGAGAGCACAGATACGCAGTATTTT.

The chain carries TRBV11-3 and TRBJ2-1; D might be TRBD2 (6 bases). The CDR3 length is 15 residues. Per germline, CDR1 SGHNT and CDR2 YENEEA. V was cut by 3 bases and J by 0 bases, with 9 bases left in between. The CDR3 protein is CASSLGRSSYNEQFF. The CDR3 bases are TGTGCCAGCAGCTTGGGGAGGAGCTCCTACAATGAGCAGTTCTTC.

A few counts support this clone. This chain uses TRBV2 with TRBJ1-5, with TRBD1 identical over 7 bases. The J segment lost 9 bases and the V segment lost 6 bases, leaving 8 bases of the junction unmatched. The CDR3 loop spans 13 amino acids. Germline CDR1 is SNHLY and CDR2 is FYNNEI. The CDR3 nucleotides read TGTGCCAGCAGCGGACAGGATTCGCGGCCCCAGCATTTT. This codes for CASSGQDSRPQHF.

The chain uses TRBV21-1 and TRBJ2-1; the tabulated D call, TRBD2, remains unverified against the DNA. TRBV21-1 is noted as a pseudogene. CDR3 size: 13 residues. The CDR3 DNA reads as TGTGCCAGCGGGACTAGTTCCGGCCATGAGCAGTTCTTC. Its protein product is CASGTSSGHEQFF.

The chain couples TRBV14 to TRBJ2-1; 10 bases fit TRBD2. CDR3 size: 16 residues. The germline V gene has CDR1 SGHDN and CDR2 FVKESK. V lost 2 bases to trimming and J lost 8 bases; unmatched junction nucleotides: 9. The CDR3 nucleotides are TGTGCCAGCAGCCAACTCGCTAGCGGGAGCGGAGATGAGCAGTTCTTC. It codes for CASSQLASGSGDEQFF. The full variable domain, rest sourced from reference TRBV14 and TRBJ2-1, is EAGVTQFPSHSVIEKGQTVTLRCDPISGHDNLYWYRRVMGKEIKFLLHFVKESKQDESGMPNNRFLAERTGGTYSTLKVQPAELEDSGVYFCASSQLASGSGDEQFFGPGTRLTVL.

The chain joins TRBV7-2 to TRBJ1-3; weak D call: TRBD1 (5 bases). From germline, CDR1 is SGHTA and CDR2 FQGNSA. This CDR3 comprises 16 residues. Trimming took off 5 bases at V and 0 bases at J, with 14 bases between the two ends. In DNA, the CDR3 is TGTGCCAGCAGCCCCAGGGCTTTAAGCTCTGGAAACACCATATATTTT. It is translated as CASSPRALSSGNTIYF.

V is TRBV10-3 and J is TRBJ1-1, with 7 bases lining up with TRBD1. V lost 3 bases and J lost 3; bases outside the gene matches: 4. There are 14 residues in the CDR3. Germline V lookup: CDR1 ENHRY, CDR2 SYGVKD. CDR3 protein: CAISDTGEDTEAFF. The DNA for the CDR3 is TGTGCCATCAGTGATACAGGGGAGGACACTGAAGCTTTCTTT.

This clone was seen only a few times. The J gene is TRBJ1-2, the V gene TRBV6-1; D ambiguous. Germline CDR1 is MNHNS and CDR2 is SASEGT. There are 14 residues in the CDR3. V was pared by 3 bases and J by 6 bases, with 14 bases between. The CDR3 here is CASSDQPRVNGYTF. The CDR3 DNA sequence: TGTGCCAGCAGTGATCAACCGAGAGTAAATGGCTACACCTTC.

The CDR3 nucleotides are TGTGCCAGCAGCTTAGCGCTAGGGAGATACAATGAGCAGTTCTTC. Protein: CASSLALGRYNEQFF. This chain joins TRBV7-2 and TRBJ2-1; D is possibly TRBD2 (5 bases). V was pared by 0 bases and J by 4 bases, with 10 bases between. Germline loops: CDR1 SGHTA, CDR2 FQGNSA. There are 15 residues in the CDR3.

The chain recombines TRBV10-3 with TRBJ2-3; 7 bases agree with TRBD2. V was pared by 3 bases and J by 5 bases, with 2 bases of the junction left unmatched. Germline assignment: CDR1 ENHRY and CDR2 SYGVKD. The CDR3 spans 13 residues. The CDR3 region has the DNA TGTGCCATCAGTGACAGGGAGGGAGATACGCAGTATTTT. Its translation: CAISDREGDTQYF.

This clone was observed a single time. This chain joins TRBV9 and TRBJ1-4, with D maybe TRBD1 (6 bases). V lost 4 bases and J lost 2, with 9 bases in between. The CDR3 is 14 residues long. Germline assignment: CDR1 SGDLS and CDR2 YYNGEE. As DNA, the CDR3 is TGTGCCAGCAGCAAACAGGGCACTAATGAAAAACTGTTTTTT. Protein product: CASSKQGTNEKLFF.

J is TRBJ1-5 and V is TRBV30; TRBD1 is a possible D gene (5 bases). The germline gives CDR1 GTSNPN, CDR2 SVGIG (reference sequence). Trimming shortened V by 3 bases and J by 1 base, and 7 bases separated the two germline ends. CDR3 length equals 13 residues. The CDR3 region is CAWRAGSNQPQHF. The CDR3 coding sequence is TGTGCCTGGAGGGCAGGGAGCAATCAGCCCCAGCATTTT.